Listed below are T cell receptor beta chains from one sample, sequenced in a study of T cell changes during pregnancy in multiple sclerosis. Assay: immunoSEQ multiplex PCR; the TCRdb copy retains only in-frame clones and omits some. Seen here are 91,000 or so clones, approximately 93% observed once, and the top ten hold more than 0.75%. Sequenced material: peripheral blood, taken after pregnancy. These receptors all stem from a female donor with multiple sclerosis, enrolled in a pregnancy study. Both conserved end residues are part of each CDR3. D genes are given only for firm matches. For some rows the clone size is stated as once, few or many, or as a class when expanded; others skip it.

d_call: NA
clone_size: NA
v_call: TRBV12-2
j_call: TRBJ2-7
cdr3_nt: TGTGCAAGTCGCTTAGGGAGGAGCTTC
cdr3_aa: CASRLGRSF

d_call: NA
clone_size: NA
v_call: TRBV19
j_call: TRBJ1-1
cdr3_nt: TGTGCCAGTAGTATAGCCCCCCCAGGGGCCGGGTACACTGAAGCTTTCTTT
cdr3_aa: CASSIAPPGAGYTEAFF

d_call: TRBD2
clone_size: NA
v_call: TRBV27
j_call: TRBJ2-1
cdr3_nt: TGTGCCAGCAGTTTACTAGCGGGCTCTTACAATGAGCAGTTCTTC
cdr3_aa: CASSLLAGSYNEQFF

d_call: TRBD1
clone_size: NA
v_call: TRBV6-5
j_call: TRBJ2-7
cdr3_nt: TGTGCCAGCAGTGTAGGGACAGGGGGCTCCTACGAGCAGTACTTC
cdr3_aa: CASSVGTGGSYEQYF

d_call: TRBD2
clone_size: NA
v_call: TRBV18
j_call: TRBJ2-1
cdr3_nt: TGTGCCAGCTCACCAAGCCTAGCGGGACGCTACAATGGGCAGTTCTTC
cdr3_aa: CASSPSLAGRYNGQFF

d_call: TRBD1
clone_size: NA
v_call: TRBV7-9
j_call: TRBJ2-7
cdr3_nt: TGTGCCAGCAGCTACCAGGACAGGGATTTTAAAGACGAGCAGTACTTC
cdr3_aa: CASSYQDRDFKDEQYF

d_call: TRBD1
clone_size: NA
v_call: TRBV19
j_call: TRBJ1-4
cdr3_nt: TGTGCCAGTAGTCTACGACAACGGACAGGGGGCGGTGAAAAACTGTTTTTT
cdr3_aa: CASSLRQRTGGGEKLFF

d_call: TRBD1
clone_size: NA
v_call: TRBV28
j_call: TRBJ1-1
cdr3_nt: TGTGCCAGCAGGGATACCGGGACAGGGATCGAAGACACTGAAGCTTTCTTT
cdr3_aa: CASRDTGTGIEDTEAFF

d_call: NA
clone_size: NA
v_call: TRBV6-5
j_call: TRBJ2-7
cdr3_nt: TGTGCCAGCAGTTACTCGGGAGACGGATACGAGCAGTACTTC
cdr3_aa: CASSYSGDGYEQYF

d_call: NA
clone_size: NA
v_call: TRBV6-6
j_call: TRBJ2-3
cdr3_nt: TGTGCCAGCAGTTCCTCGTGGGGCGGAGATACGCAGTATTTT
cdr3_aa: CASSSSWGGDTQYF

d_call: NA
clone_size: NA
v_call: TRBV5-6
j_call: TRBJ2-1
cdr3_nt: TGTGCCAGCAGCCCGCTCAGGGGGCGGGGGTATGAGCAGTTCTTC
cdr3_aa: CASSPLRGRGYEQFF

d_call: TRBD2
clone_size: NA
v_call: TRBV6-7
j_call: TRBJ2-7
cdr3_nt: TGTGCCAGCAGTTACTCATATACTAGCGGGAGGCCCTACGAGCAGTACTTC
cdr3_aa: CASSYSYTSGRPYEQYF

d_call: NA
clone_size: NA
v_call: TRBV5-6
j_call: TRBJ2-2
cdr3_nt: TGTGCCAGCAGCGGGACACAGAACACCGGGGAGCTGTTTTTT
cdr3_aa: CASSGTQNTGELFF

d_call: TRBD1
clone_size: once
v_call: TRBV10-2
j_call: TRBJ1-5
cdr3_nt: TGCGCCAGCAGTGAATACGGACAGGGGCCGCATTTT
cdr3_aa: CASSEYGQGPHF

d_call: TRBD1
clone_size: NA
v_call: TRBV7-9
j_call: TRBJ2-7
cdr3_nt: TGTGCCAGCAGCTTAGGGCAGGGACAGAGCTCCTACGAGCAGTACTTC
cdr3_aa: CASSLGQGQSSYEQYF

d_call: NA
clone_size: NA
v_call: TRBV28
j_call: TRBJ1-2
cdr3_nt: TGTGCCAGCAGTTTAGCCCAGGGTCACTATGGCTACACCTTC
cdr3_aa: CASSLAQGHYGYTF

d_call: NA
clone_size: few
v_call: TRBV7-9
j_call: TRBJ1-3
cdr3_nt: TGTGCCAGCAGTTCAACTGGAAACACCATATATTTT
cdr3_aa: CASSSTGNTIYF

d_call: NA
clone_size: once
v_call: TRBV11-2
j_call: TRBJ2-4
cdr3_nt: TGTGCCAGCAGCTTAGTTGGGCGAACCGACATTCAGTACTTC
cdr3_aa: CASSLVGRTDIQYF

d_call: TRBD1
clone_size: NA
v_call: TRBV6-1
j_call: TRBJ2-5
cdr3_nt: TGTGCCAGCAGTGAGACAGGGGGCGCCGGCGCCGGGGAGACCCAGTACTTC
cdr3_aa: CASSETGGAGAGETQYF

d_call: TRBD2
clone_size: NA
v_call: TRBV6-1
j_call: TRBJ2-1
cdr3_nt: TGTGCCAGCAGTGAAGGGTATGGGAGGGTCAATGAGCAGTTCTTC
cdr3_aa: CASSEGYGRVNEQFF

d_call: TRBD2
clone_size: NA
v_call: TRBV27
j_call: TRBJ2-1
cdr3_nt: TGTGCCAGCAGTTCCTCTAGCGGGAGGGCCCTCGCGGTTGACAATGAGCAGTTCTTC
cdr3_aa: CASSSSSGRALAVDNEQFF

d_call: NA
clone_size: NA
v_call: TRBV5-5
j_call: TRBJ2-7
cdr3_nt: TGTGCCAGCAGCTTGCGACCCTCAATTCAGGGTTCCCGCTCCTACGAGCAGTACTTC
cdr3_aa: CASSLRPSIQGSRSYEQYF

d_call: TRBD1
clone_size: NA
v_call: TRBV19
j_call: TRBJ2-2
cdr3_nt: TGTGCCAGTAGTTACAGGGGCGGCACCGGGGAGCTGTTTTTT
cdr3_aa: CASSYRGGTGELFF

d_call: TRBD2
clone_size: NA
v_call: TRBV18
j_call: TRBJ2-3
cdr3_nt: TGTGCCAGCTCATCACGCGGGAGAGGGACAGATACGCAGTATTTT
cdr3_aa: CASSSRGRGTDTQYF

d_call: NA
clone_size: NA
v_call: TRBV19
j_call: TRBJ1-3
cdr3_nt: TGTGCCAGTAGTATTGGCAGAGGCTCTGGAAACACCATATATTTT
cdr3_aa: CASSIGRGSGNTIYF

d_call: TRBD1
clone_size: NA
v_call: TRBV15
j_call: TRBJ2-2
cdr3_nt: TGTGCCACCAGCAGAGGCCAGGGGGACACCGGGGAGCTGTTTTTT
cdr3_aa: CATSRGQGDTGELFF

d_call: TRBD2
clone_size: NA
v_call: TRBV6-6
j_call: TRBJ2-2
cdr3_nt: TGTGCCAGCAGTTTTACCCGGGAGGGGTCCGGGGAGCTGTTTTTT
cdr3_aa: CASSFTREGSGELFF

d_call: NA
clone_size: NA
v_call: TRBV6-6
j_call: TRBJ2-4
cdr3_nt: TGTGCCAGCAGTCGCACACAGGCCAAAAACATTCAGTACTTC
cdr3_aa: CASSRTQAKNIQYF

d_call: TRBD2
clone_size: NA
v_call: TRBV7-2
j_call: TRBJ2-7
cdr3_nt: TGTGCCAGCAGCTTTGGACTAGCCACCTACGAGCAGTACTTC
cdr3_aa: CASSFGLATYEQYF

d_call: NA
clone_size: NA
v_call: TRBV5-6
j_call: TRBJ2-3
cdr3_nt: TGTGCCAGCACCCGTGGGGGGGCATGGACGCAGTATTTT
cdr3_aa: CASTRGGAWTQYF

d_call: NA
clone_size: NA
v_call: TRBV29-1
j_call: TRBJ2-3
cdr3_nt: TGCAGCGTTGAAGGGACAGCTAGCACAGATACGCAGTATTTT
cdr3_aa: CSVEGTASTDTQYF

d_call: TRBD1
clone_size: once
v_call: TRBV28
j_call: TRBJ1-1
cdr3_nt: TGTGCCAGCAGGTCCGGGACAGTTACCTCGAACACTGAAGCTTTCTTT
cdr3_aa: CASRSGTVTSNTEAFF

d_call: TRBD1
clone_size: NA
v_call: TRBV5-6
j_call: TRBJ2-1
cdr3_nt: TGTGCCAGCAGCTCGCTCACCGGGACAGGGGTCTACAATGAGCAGTTCTTC
cdr3_aa: CASSSLTGTGVYNEQFF

d_call: NA
clone_size: NA
v_call: TRBV11-2
j_call: TRBJ2-5
cdr3_nt: TGTGCCAGCAGGTTCTTAAGAGCCCAGTACTTC
cdr3_aa: CASRFLRAQYF

d_call: TRBD2
clone_size: NA
v_call: TRBV11-2
j_call: TRBJ2-7
cdr3_nt: TGTGCCAGCAGCTTAGAGGGTAGCGGGAGGTTCATATCCTACGAGCAGTACTTC
cdr3_aa: CASSLEGSGRFISYEQYF

d_call: TRBD2
clone_size: NA
v_call: TRBV5-1
j_call: TRBJ2-1
cdr3_nt: TGCGCCAGCAGCCCCGGGACTAGCGGGGGCTCCTACAATGAGCAGTTCTTC
cdr3_aa: CASSPGTSGGSYNEQFF

d_call: TRBD2
clone_size: NA
v_call: TRBV9
j_call: TRBJ2-7
cdr3_nt: TGTGCCAGCAGCGTAAGGGCTAGCGGAAGTTACGAGCAGTACTTC
cdr3_aa: CASSVRASGSYEQYF

d_call: TRBD1
clone_size: NA
v_call: TRBV4-2
j_call: TRBJ1-5
cdr3_nt: TGTGCCAGCAGCACCGGGACAGGCCCCAATCAGCCCCAGCATTTT
cdr3_aa: CASSTGTGPNQPQHF

d_call: TRBD1
clone_size: once
v_call: TRBV10-3
j_call: TRBJ1-2
cdr3_nt: TGTGCCATCAGTGATTTTGGACAGGCAATCTATGGCTACACCTTC
cdr3_aa: CAISDFGQAIYGYTF

d_call: NA
clone_size: once
v_call: TRBV9
j_call: TRBJ2-2
cdr3_nt: TGTGCCAGCAGCGTAGGCTCTAGGTTTTCCGGGGAGCTGTTTTTT
cdr3_aa: CASSVGSRFSGELFF

d_call: NA
clone_size: NA
v_call: TRBV9
j_call: TRBJ2-5
cdr3_nt: TGTGCCAGCAGCGTAGGGATTAGCTCGGGGGAGACCCAGTACTTC
cdr3_aa: CASSVGISSGETQYF

d_call: TRBD1
clone_size: NA
v_call: TRBV7-9
j_call: TRBJ2-7
cdr3_nt: TGTGCCAGCAGCTTTTCAGACAGGGACCTCCACGAGCAGTACTTC
cdr3_aa: CASSFSDRDLHEQYF

d_call: TRBD1
clone_size: NA
v_call: TRBV15
j_call: TRBJ2-2
cdr3_nt: TGTGCCACCAGCAGAGGAGGGACAGGGTTATCCGGGGAGCTGTTTTTT
cdr3_aa: CATSRGGTGLSGELFF

d_call: NA
clone_size: once
v_call: TRBV12-5
j_call: TRBJ2-7
cdr3_nt: TGTGCTAGTGGTTTGATAACCGGAACCCAAGGGAGCGAGCAGTACTTC
cdr3_aa: CASGLITGTQGSEQYF

d_call: NA
clone_size: NA
v_call: TRBV28
j_call: TRBJ1-5
cdr3_nt: TGTGCCAGCAGTTTCGGACAGCCCAATCAGCCCCAGCATTTT
cdr3_aa: CASSFGQPNQPQHF

d_call: NA
clone_size: NA
v_call: TRBV29-1
j_call: TRBJ2-7
cdr3_nt: TGCAGCGTTGAGCCCCTGGACACGAGGGAGCAGTACTTC
cdr3_aa: CSVEPLDTREQYF

d_call: TRBD2
clone_size: NA
v_call: TRBV5-6
j_call: TRBJ2-7
cdr3_nt: TGTGCCAGCAGCTTTTCGGGAGGAGGCTACGAGCAGTACTTC
cdr3_aa: CASSFSGGGYEQYF

d_call: TRBD1
clone_size: NA
v_call: TRBV7-9
j_call: TRBJ1-2
cdr3_nt: TGTGCCAGCAGCTCGAGGACAGGGACGGGCTATGGCTACACCTTC
cdr3_aa: CASSSRTGTGYGYTF

d_call: TRBD1
clone_size: NA
v_call: TRBV4-1
j_call: TRBJ2-2
cdr3_nt: TGCGCCAGCAGCCAAGGGGACAGATACACCGGGGAGCTGTTTTTT
cdr3_aa: CASSQGDRYTGELFF

d_call: NA
clone_size: NA
v_call: TRBV14
j_call: TRBJ2-7
cdr3_nt: TGTGCCAGCAGCCAAGGAAGAAGCGGGTTGTACGAGCAGTACTTC
cdr3_aa: CASSQGRSGLYEQYF

d_call: TRBD1
clone_size: NA
v_call: TRBV27
j_call: TRBJ2-3
cdr3_nt: TGTGCCAGCAGTCTCCGACAGGGCCTCTCCACAGATACGCAGTATTTT
cdr3_aa: CASSLRQGLSTDTQYF

d_call: TRBD2
clone_size: NA
v_call: TRBV7-3
j_call: TRBJ2-3
cdr3_nt: TGTGCCAGCAGGGACCTGGGACTAGGCGCAGATACGCAGTATTTT
cdr3_aa: CASRDLGLGADTQYF

d_call: NA
clone_size: NA
v_call: TRBV6-6
j_call: TRBJ2-7
cdr3_nt: TGTGCCAGCAGTTACGGAACTCGATCTAGCGAAGGCGAGCAGTACTTC
cdr3_aa: CASSYGTRSSEGEQYF

d_call: TRBD2
clone_size: NA
v_call: TRBV27
j_call: TRBJ2-7
cdr3_nt: TGTGCCAGCAGTGGGGGGGGCGAGCAGTACTTC
cdr3_aa: CASSGGGEQYF

d_call: NA
clone_size: NA
v_call: TRBV10-1
j_call: TRBJ2-1
cdr3_nt: TGCGCCAGCAGTGTCGGGGACAAAGAAAATGAGCAGTTCTTC
cdr3_aa: CASSVGDKENEQFF